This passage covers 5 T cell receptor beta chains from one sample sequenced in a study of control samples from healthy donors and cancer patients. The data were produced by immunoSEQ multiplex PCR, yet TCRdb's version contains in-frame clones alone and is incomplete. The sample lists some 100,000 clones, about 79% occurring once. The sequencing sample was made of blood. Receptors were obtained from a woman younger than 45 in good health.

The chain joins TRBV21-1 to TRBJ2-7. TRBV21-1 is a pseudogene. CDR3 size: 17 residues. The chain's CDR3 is CASSKATSHRNGYEQYF. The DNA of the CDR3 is TGTGCCAGCAGCAAAGCTACTTCACATCGAAACGGCTACGAGCAGTACTTC.

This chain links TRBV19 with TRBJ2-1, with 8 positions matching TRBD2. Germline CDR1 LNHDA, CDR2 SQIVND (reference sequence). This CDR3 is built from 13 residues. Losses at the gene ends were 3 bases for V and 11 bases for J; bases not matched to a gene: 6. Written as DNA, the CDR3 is TGTGCCAGTAGTATTTCTATAGCGGGAAAGCAGTTCTTC. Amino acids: CASSISIAGKQFF.

CDR3 region: CASSVPLYGYTF. In DNA form, the CDR3 reads TGTGCCAGCTCAGTTCCCCTCTATGGCTACACCTTC. The chain has TRBV18 and TRBJ1-2; D unclear. CDR3 size: 12 residues. Trimming pared 5 bases from V and 4 bases from J, leaving 8 bases between. The germline V gene has CDR1 KGHSH and CDR2 LQKENI.

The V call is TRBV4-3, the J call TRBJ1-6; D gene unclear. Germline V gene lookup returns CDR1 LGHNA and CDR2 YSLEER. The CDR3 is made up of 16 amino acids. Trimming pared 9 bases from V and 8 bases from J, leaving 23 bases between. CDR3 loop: CASSAASRIGDSPLHF. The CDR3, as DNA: TGCGCCAGTTCCGCCGCTAGTCGGATCGGCGATTCACCCCTCCACTTT.

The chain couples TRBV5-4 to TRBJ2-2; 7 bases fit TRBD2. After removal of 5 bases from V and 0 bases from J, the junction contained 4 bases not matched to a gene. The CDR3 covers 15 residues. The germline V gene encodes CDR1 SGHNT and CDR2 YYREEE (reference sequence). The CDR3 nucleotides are TGTGCCAGCAGTTCAAGCGGGGCGAACACCGGGGAGCTGTTTTTT. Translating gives CASSSSGANTGELFF.